The 15 T cell receptor beta chains given below trace back to one sample, sequenced in a study of read filtering for tumor transcriptome and immune sequencing. The library was built from about 0.4 ug RNA with molecular barcoded adaptors for alpha/delta and beta/gamma chains. Via MiXCR, TCRdb re-called the reads, giving one row per CDR3 protein. The sample includes over 55,000 distinct CDR3 sequences, approximately 14% of them seen just once. Sequencing was performed on a population of CD138-negative cells sorted from bone marrow. The source is a donor at least 40 years old with multiple myeloma.

The table lists this clonotype with a few counts. The rearrangement joins TRBV27 to TRBJ2-1; unclear D gene. CDR1 and CDR2 from the germline V gene are MNHEY and SMNVEV (reference sequence). The V end was cut by 2 bases, the J end by 8 bases, with 10 bases between. CDR3 length: 13 residues. CDR3 DNA: TGTGCCAGCAGTTTACCGCGGCCCGATGAGCAGTTCTTC. Its protein is CASSLPRPDEQFF.

Points on this clonotype: Given a much more abundant clone one base away, this may be a read error. The chain employs TRBV12-3 or TRBV12-4 and TRBJ2-6; the match to TRBD2 covers 7 bases. The CDR3 contains 17 residues. V gave up 6 bases and J gave up 5 bases; unmatched junction bases: 13. CDR3 DNA sequence: TGTGCCAGCAGGTACAGCGGGGTGTCGGGGAGGGCCAACGTCCTGACTTTC. It is translated as CASRYSGVSGRANVLTF.

This clonotype is categorized as medium-sized. This sequence joins TRBV11-2 and TRBJ1-4; D gene ambiguous. The length of the CDR3 is 15 residues. In germline, CDR1 is SGHAT, CDR2 FQNNGV. V was cut by 5 bases and J by 7 bases, with 17 bases left in between. Written as DNA, the CDR3 is TGTGCCAGCAGCCCTCGGACCTCGTTCGCTGAAAAACTGTTTTTT. This encodes CASSPRTSFAEKLFF.

A word on this clonotype: The junction differs from germline at one of its ends, possibly a read error. The chain is built from TRBV5-1 and TRBJ2-3, with 7 bases lining up with TRBD2. Germline CDR1 reads SGHRS; CDR2 reads YFSETQ. The CDR3 runs to 15 residues. The CDR3: CASSLGGKETDTQYF. In DNA, the CDR3 is TGTGCCAGCAGCTTGGGAGGGAAGGAGACAGATACGCAGTATTTT. Supplemented by reference TRBV5-1 and TRBJ2-3, the full variable domain reads KAGVTQTPRYLIKTRGQQVTLSCSPISGHRSVSWYQQTPGQGLQFLFEYFSETQRNKGNFPGRFSGRQFSNSRSEMNVSTLELGDSALYLCASSLGGKETDTQYFGPGTRLTVL.

This clonotype has at least ten counts. The gene calls are TRBV25-1 and TRBJ2-1, with 8 bases that match TRBD1. Germline values: CDR1 MGHDK, CDR2 SYGVNS. V dropped 5 bases and J dropped 1; count of bases not matched to a gene: 7. The CDR3 runs to 16 residues. The CDR3 loop is CASSLRQGISYNEQFF. CDR3 bases: TGTGCCAGCAGTCTCCGACAGGGGATTTCCTACAATGAGCAGTTCTTC. Together with reference TRBV25-1 and TRBJ2-1, the CDR3 gives the full variable domain: EADIYQTPRYLVIGTGKKITLECSQTMGHDKMYWYQQDPGMELHLIHYSYGVNSTEKGDLSSESTVSRIRTEHFPLTLESARPSHTSQYLCASSLRQGISYNEQFFGPGTRLTVL.

This clonotype was observed at least ten times. The genes are TRBV4-1 and TRBJ1-5; D uncertain. Germline V CDR1 and CDR2: MGHRA, YSYEKL. The CDR3 length is 15 residues. Trimming cost V 0 bases and J 7 bases, with 13 bases left between them. CDR3 sequence reads: CASSQDEQARQPQHF. The CDR3, as DNA: TGCGCCAGCAGCCAAGACGAGCAGGCCAGACAGCCCCAGCATTTT.

Concerning this clonotype: With a much larger clone just one base away, this may be a read error. J is TRBJ2-6 and V is TRBV29-1; D is undetermined. CDR1 and CDR2 (germline): SQVTM, ANQGSEA. This CDR3 is built from 14 residues. Trimming took off 6 bases at V and 2 bases at J, with 11 bases between the two ends. CDR3 bases: TGCAGCGTCCAGCCTAACGCTGGGGCCAACGTCCTGACTTTC. Translation: CSVQPNAGANVLTF.

This clonotype was observed many times. This rearrangement joins TRBV2 to TRBJ2-3; D gene uncertain. V was shortened by 7 bases and J by 4 bases, with 6 bases between the two germline ends. CDR1 is SNHLY, CDR2 FYNNEI, per germline. CDR3 length: 11 residues. The CDR3 protein is CASKRADTQYF. The CDR3 nucleotides read TGTGCCAGCAAACGGGCAGATACGCAGTATTTT.

This clonotype has only a few counts. The chain recombines TRBV10-3 with TRBJ2-3, with 8 bases fitting TRBD2. The length of the CDR3 is 14 residues. Germline CDR1 ENHRY, CDR2 SYGVKD. V shed 6 bases and J 0 bases; nucleotides not matched to a gene: 2. This CDR3 reads CAIRTSGSTDTQYF. The CDR3 bases are TGTGCCATCAGAACTAGCGGCAGCACAGATACGCAGTATTTT.

This clonotype occurred many times. The chain joins TRBV30 to TRBJ2-1; the match to TRBD2 covers 13 bases. This CDR3 contains 15 residues. V was pared by 8 bases and J by 3 bases, with 7 bases of the junction left unmatched. Germline-derived CDR1 and CDR2 are GTSNPN and SVGIG (reference sequence). CDR3 sequence reads: CAGTSGRAFYNEQFF. Here the CDR3 DNA reads TGTGCCGGAACTAGCGGGAGGGCCTTCTACAATGAGCAGTTCTTC.

The rearrangement uses TRBV18 and TRBJ2-2, with D hard to call. The CDR3 consists of 14 residues. Germline V lookup: CDR1 KGHSH, CDR2 LQKENI. With 2 bases removed from V and 5 bases from J, the gap between germline ends came to 9 bases. This chain's CDR3 is CASSPFASTGELFF. The DNA of the CDR3 is TGTGCCAGCTCACCATTCGCTAGTACCGGGGAGCTGTTTTTT.

This clonotype was counted many times. The V and J genes are TRBV24-1 and TRBJ2-1; unclear D gene. Between the trimmed V and J ends, which lost 0 bases and 0 bases, there was a span of 14 bases. Germline assignment: CDR1 KGHDR and CDR2 SFDVKD. The CDR3 extends over 18 amino acids. The DNA for the CDR3 is TGTGCCACCAGTGATTTGCCCGGCGTTCATAGCTCCTACAATGAGCAGTTCTTC. Its translation is CATSDLPGVHSSYNEQFF.

This clonotype was counted ten times or more. The CDR3 region is CASSLARLAGNNEQFF. The CDR3 DNA reads TGTGCCAGCAGCTTAGCGCGGCTAGCGGGAAACAATGAGCAGTTCTTC. J is TRBJ2-1 and V is TRBV7-9, with 9 bases that match TRBD2. Germline V gene lookup returns CDR1 SEHNR and CDR2 FQNEAQ (reference sequence). The V gene end was trimmed by 0 bases and the J gene end by 5 bases; junction bases not matched to a gene: 5. The CDR3 has 16 amino acids.

This clonotype occurred many times. This rearrangement joins TRBV9 to TRBJ1-4, with D unresolved. CDR3 length: 12 amino acids. V was trimmed by 3 bases and J by 5 bases, leaving 5 bases between them. Germline CDR1 and CDR2: SGDLS and YYNGEE. As DNA, the CDR3 is TGTGCCAGCAGCGCCTCAAATGAAAAACTGTTTTTT. The encoded protein is CASSASNEKLFF.

With respect to this clonotype: A read error is possible here, since a much larger clone lies one base away. V and J are TRBV5-1 and TRBJ2-7; 8 nucleotides line up with TRBD2. CDR1 is SGHRS and CDR2 is YFSETQ in the germline V gene. CDR3 size: 14 residues. V lost 5 bases to trimming and J lost 2 bases; unmatched junction nucleotides: 6. The CDR3 sequence is CASSSVAGTYEQYF. CDR3 nucleotide sequence: TGCGCCAGCAGTTCCGTAGCGGGGACCTACGAGCAGTACTTC.